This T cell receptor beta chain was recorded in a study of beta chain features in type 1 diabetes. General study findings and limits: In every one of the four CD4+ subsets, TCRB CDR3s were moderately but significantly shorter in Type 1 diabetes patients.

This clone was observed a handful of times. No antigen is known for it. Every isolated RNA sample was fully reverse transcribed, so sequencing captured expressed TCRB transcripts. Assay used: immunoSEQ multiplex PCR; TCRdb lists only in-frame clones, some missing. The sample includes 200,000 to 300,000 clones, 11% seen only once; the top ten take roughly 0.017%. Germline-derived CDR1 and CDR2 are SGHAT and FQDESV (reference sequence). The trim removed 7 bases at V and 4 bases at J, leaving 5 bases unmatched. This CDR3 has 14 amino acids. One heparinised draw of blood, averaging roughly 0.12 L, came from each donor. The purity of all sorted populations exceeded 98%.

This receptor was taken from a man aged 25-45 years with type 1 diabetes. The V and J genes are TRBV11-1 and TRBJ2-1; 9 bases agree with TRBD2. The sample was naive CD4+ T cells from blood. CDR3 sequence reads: CASTERGAYNEQFF. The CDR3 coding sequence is TGTGCCAGCACTGAGCGGGGGGCATACAATGAGCAGTTCTTC.